This T cell receptor (beta chain) came from a study of radiation and T cells in renal cell carcinoma. Sequencing used immunoSEQ multiplex PCR; TCRdb keeps in-frame clones, though not all of them. The data show fewer than 200,000 clones, 88% seen once. Sample time point: blood 4 weeks post-SBRT, at nephrectomy. Sample treatment: 15 Gy SBRT to primary tumor, nephrectomy 4 weeks later. The CDR3 runs 14 residues. Germline assignment: CDR1 LNHDA and CDR2 SQIVND (reference sequence). V was cut by 4 bases and J by 7 bases, with 16 bases left in between. The sequence was collected from a woman aged 45-60 years with renal cell carcinoma. The chain carries TRBV19 and TRBJ2-5, with D perhaps TRBD2 (7 bases). Sequenced material: blood, taken from a patient whose treatment included radiotherapy and nephrectomy. CDR3 nucleotides: TGTGCCAGTAGTACCGGGGGGAGAGGGGGGACCCAGTACTTC. This encodes CASSTGGRGGTQYF.